This entry lists 27 T cell receptor beta chains sequenced from one sample in a study of T cell changes during pregnancy in multiple sclerosis. Generated by immunoSEQ multiplex PCR, the TCRdb table keeps only in-frame clones and is missing some. The sample contains 70,000 to 75,000 clones, around nine tenths of which appear only once. Material: peripheral blood, obtained in the second trimester of pregnancy. Receptor source: a female donor in good health, enrolled as a control in a pregnancy study.

The genes are TRBV28 and TRBJ1-3; D unresolved. The CDR3 sequence is 12 residues long. Trimming stripped 7 bases from V and 2 bases from J, with 6 bases between. Germline V gene data show CDR1 as MDHEN and CDR2 as SYDVKM. The CDR3 sequence is CASTNPGNTIYF. In DNA form, the CDR3 reads TGTGCCAGCACTAACCCTGGAAACACCATATATTTT.

V and J are TRBV4-1 and TRBJ1-1, with D unclear. With 2 bases removed from V and 1 base from J, the gap between germline ends came to 11 bases. The germline V gene encodes CDR1 MGHRA and CDR2 YSYEKL. This CDR3 has 15 amino acids. The chain's CDR3 is CASSQTPGGNTEAFF. For the CDR3, the DNA is TGCGCCAGCAGCCAAACTCCGGGTGGGAACACTGAAGCTTTCTTT.

The chain joins TRBV15 to TRBJ1-1, with D tentatively TRBD1 (6 bases). Between the trimmed V and J ends, which lost 1 base and 5 bases, there was a span of 14 bases. Germline V gives CDR1 LNHNV, CDR2 YYDKDF (reference sequence). The CDR3 is made up of 15 amino acids. The CDR3 protein is CATSRAGAGVTEAFF. The CDR3 DNA follows: TGTGCCACCAGCAGAGCTGGGGCAGGGGTAACTGAAGCTTTCTTT.

Concerning this clone itself: A read error is possible here, since a much larger clone lies one base away. The same CDR3 can be traced to other DNA sequences in this sample. This sequence joins TRBV4-2 and TRBJ1-4; D might be TRBD1 (5 bases). Trimming cost V 1 base and J 6 bases, with 18 bases left between them. Germline V CDR1 and CDR2: LGHNA, YNFKEQ. The CDR3 covers 17 residues. In nucleotides, the CDR3 is TGTGCCAGCAGCCAAGGCCCGCTGGGGCCTTCAGATGAAAAACTGTTTTTT. It is translated as CASSQGPLGPSDEKLFF.

The chain links TRBV2 to TRBJ2-7; D not certain. Deletions cut 6 bases from V and 6 bases from J, with 9 bases between. This CDR3 comprises 11 residues. CDR1 is SNHLY, CDR2 FYNNEI, per germline. The CDR3 protein is CASSFSVEQYF. The CDR3 bases are TGTGCCAGCAGCTTCTCCGTCGAGCAGTACTTC.

The genes are TRBV11-2 and TRBJ2-5; TRBD1 matches 8 bases. Germline values: CDR1 SGHAT, CDR2 FQNNGV. Unmatched junction bases numbered 3, after V lost 1 base and J lost 2 bases. The CDR3 sequence is 15 residues long. DNA of the CDR3: TGTGCCAGCAGCTTAGCAGGGGGCCGACAAGAGACCCAGTACTTC. Translated, it gives CASSLAGGRQETQYF.

V is TRBV7-2 and J is TRBJ2-7; 9 bases map to TRBD2. V trimming: 5 bases; J trimming: 2 bases; junction bases outside the gene matches: 10. From germline, CDR1 is SGHTA and CDR2 FQGNSA. The CDR3 spans 16 residues. The CDR3 DNA is TGTGCCAGCAGCCAAGGGGGCGGGGGGGCCCCCTACGAGCAGTACTTC. It encodes CASSQGGGGAPYEQYF.

This clone was seen once. The chain links TRBV7-9 to TRBJ2-1, with a weak D call TRBD1 (5 bases). Germline loops: CDR1 SEHNR, CDR2 FQNEAQ (reference sequence). The V end was cut by 2 bases, the J end by 7 bases, with 15 bases between. This CDR3 has 15 residues. The CDR3 reads CASSLWAQGRNEQFF. CDR3 DNA sequence: TGTGCCAGCAGCTTATGGGCGCAGGGTAGAAATGAGCAGTTCTTC.

The chain combines TRBV28 with TRBJ1-5; 7 bases agree with TRBD1. The CDR3 has 14 amino acids. Germline values: CDR1 MDHEN, CDR2 SYDVKM. V gave up 7 bases and J gave up 1 base; unmatched junction bases: 4. In DNA, the CDR3 is TGTGCCAGCAAGTCAGGGGGAAGCAATCAGCCCCAGCATTTT. Translating gives CASKSGGSNQPQHF.

Only one count was recorded for this clone. V usage is TRBV7-9 and J usage is TRBJ1-2; D ambiguous. V gave up 5 bases and J gave up 1 base, with 8 bases separating them. This CDR3 has 13 residues. The germline gives CDR1 SEHNR, CDR2 FQNEAQ (reference sequence). DNA for the CDR3: TGTGCCAGCAGCCACGGGATTAACTATGGCTACACCTTC. It translates to CASSHGINYGYTF.

This sequence joins TRBV5-8 and TRBJ2-1; 7 bases align to TRBD1. The CDR3 runs 14 residues. Unmatched junction bases numbered 2, after V lost 0 bases and J lost 5 bases. Germline V gene lookup returns CDR1 SGHTS and CDR2 YDEGEE. CDR3 nucleotide sequence: TGTGCCAGCAGCTTGGGGGACAGCGACAATGAGCAGTTCTTC. Its protein is CASSLGDSDNEQFF.

The chain links TRBV6-1 to TRBJ2-2; weak D call: TRBD1 (5 bases). Germline-derived CDR1 and CDR2 are MNHNS and SASEGT. The CDR3 spans 14 residues. The ends were cut back, 5 bases at V and 4 bases at J, with 11 bases in the middle. CDR3 DNA sequence: TGTGCCAGCAGTTTGACAGCCACCACCGGGGAGCTGTTTTTT. Translated, it gives CASSLTATTGELFF.

This rearrangement joins TRBV6-6 to TRBJ2-2; 7 nucleotides agree with TRBD2. V lost 6 bases, J lost 7 bases, and 5 bases stayed unmatched. The CDR3 contains 13 residues. CDR1 and CDR2 from the germline V gene are MNHNY and SVGAGI (reference sequence). The CDR3 coding sequence is TGTGCCAGCAGCACGGGGGGAGGCGGGGAGCTGTTTTTT. Protein sequence: CASSTGGGGELFF.

The CDR3 nucleotides read TGTGCCAGCAGCGTAGCTGCAACTAATGAAAAACTGTTTTTT. Amino acids: CASSVAATNEKLFF. V is TRBV9 and J is TRBJ1-4; D not resolved. The CDR3 runs to 14 residues. CDR1 and CDR2 (germline): SGDLS, YYNGEE. Trimming removed 0 bases at V and 0 bases at J, with 3 bases between.

The chain recombines TRBV5-6 with TRBJ1-1; 7 bases agree with TRBD1. The CDR3 has 14 residues. Trimming at V came to 4 bases and at J to 1 base, leaving 4 bases not matched to a gene. The germline CDR1 and CDR2 sequences are SGHDT and YYEEEE. CDR3 nucleotide sequence: TGTGCCAGCAGCAAGGGACAGCCGAACACTGAAGCTTTCTTT. It codes for CASSKGQPNTEAFF.

The chain carries TRBV27 and TRBJ1-2; tentatively, D is TRBD1 (6 bases). V lost 2 bases and J 2 bases, leaving 12 bases between the germline ends. CDR1 MNHEY and CDR2 SMNVEV come from the germline V gene (reference sequence). The CDR3 consists of 15 residues. The CDR3, as DNA: TGTGCCAGCAGTTTAATCCCGGACAGAAACTATGGCTACACCTTC. It translates to CASSLIPDRNYGYTF.

The chain joins TRBV30 to TRBJ1-2; 8 bases match TRBD1. This CDR3 region has 15 residues. CDR1 is GTSNPN and CDR2 is SVGIG in the germline V gene (reference sequence). J was trimmed by 4 bases and V by 0 bases; bases with no gene match: 7. In nucleotides, the CDR3 is TGTGCCTGGAGTGTTCAGGGGGCCTTTCTCTATGGCTACACCTTC. As protein: CAWSVQGAFLYGYTF.

The chain combines TRBV6-5 with TRBJ1-2; TRBD1 might be the D (5 bases). Germline assignment: CDR1 MNHEY and CDR2 SVGAGI. The V end was cut by 6 bases, the J end by 6 bases, with 17 bases between. The CDR3 runs to 14 residues. The CDR3 DNA sequence: TGTGCCAGCAGACCCCGGAGGGACGCCCATGGCTACACCTTC. Its protein product is CASRPRRDAHGYTF.

On this clone: At one end, the junction sequence differs from germline, possibly due to a read error. This chain connects TRBV13 to TRBJ2-3, with 10 bases that match TRBD2. CDR3 length: 15 residues. CDR1 and CDR2 (germline): PRHDT, FYEKMQ (reference sequence). In DNA, the CDR3 is TGTGCCAGCAGCAGCGGGGGGGCCCGCACAAATACGCAGTATTTT. It codes for CASSSGGARTNTQYF.

This rearrangement joins TRBV7-3 to TRBJ1-1; tentative D call: TRBD1 (5 bases). The germline gives CDR1 SGHTA, CDR2 FQGTGA. The CDR3 extends over 14 amino acids. V shed 0 bases and J shed 2 bases, with 7 bases lying between them. The CDR3 loop reads CASSLTWGNTEAFF. The CDR3 DNA is TGTGCCAGCAGCTTAACTTGGGGCAACACTGAAGCTTTCTTT.

The V call is TRBV11-2, the J call TRBJ2-7; 7 nucleotides match TRBD1. CDR1 SGHAT and CDR2 FQNNGV come from the germline V gene. This CDR3 contains 12 residues. Trimming at V came to 5 bases and at J to 6 bases, leaving 4 bases not matched to a gene. The CDR3 is CASSPTGSEQYF. The CDR3 DNA follows: TGTGCCAGCAGCCCGACAGGGAGCGAGCAGTACTTC.

The rearrangement links TRBV7-9 to TRBJ2-7, with TRBD1 matching over 9 bases. This CDR3 has 15 residues. Germline CDR1 reads SEHNR; CDR2 reads FQNEAQ (reference sequence). The trim removed 5 bases at V and 5 bases at J, leaving 10 bases unmatched. CDR3 sequence reads: CASSPPGTGYNEQYF. In DNA form, the CDR3 reads TGTGCCAGCAGCCCCCCCGGGACAGGGTACAACGAGCAGTACTTC.

This clone appeared a few times. V usage is TRBV19 and J usage is TRBJ2-7; possible D gene TRBD1, 8 bases. Trimming left V 6 bases short and J 4 bases short, with 19 bases between. Germline lookup yields CDR1 LNHDA and CDR2 SQIVND (reference sequence). The CDR3 runs to 15 residues. The CDR3 protein is CASRDGQGGSYEQYF. For the CDR3, the DNA is TGTGCCAGTAGAGACGGACAGGGAGGGTCGTACGAGCAGTACTTC.

The chain couples TRBV2 to TRBJ1-5, with 7 nucleotides matching TRBD1. Germline values: CDR1 SNHLY, CDR2 FYNNEI. The ends lost 5 bases at V and 6 bases at J; junction bases unmatched: 7. This CDR3 has 14 residues. CDR3 nucleotides: TGTGCCAGCAGTTTTGACAGGGCAGTTCAGCCCCAGCATTTT. Amino acids: CASSFDRAVQPQHF.

The chain employs TRBV4-3 and TRBJ2-1; the match to TRBD2 covers 10 bases. After removal of 4 bases from V and 8 bases from J, the junction contained 11 bases not matched to a gene. CDR3 length: 16 residues. The germline V gene encodes CDR1 LGHNA and CDR2 YSLEER. The CDR3, as DNA: TGCGCCAGCAGCCGGATGCTTAGCGGGGGGCCGTATGAGCAGTTCTTC. Residues: CASSRMLSGGPYEQFF.

V usage is TRBV27 and J usage is TRBJ2-7, with a weak D call TRBD2 (7 bases). The V gene lost 6 bases and the J gene lost 2 bases, with 11 bases spanning the gap. This CDR3 contains 13 residues. Per the germline V gene, CDR1 is MNHEY and CDR2 is SMNVEV (reference sequence). CDR3 sequence (DNA): TGTGCCAGCAGCGGGGGGCAGACCTACGAGCAGTACTTC. Its protein is CASSGGQTYEQYF.

The V call is TRBV15, the J call TRBJ1-1; no clear D. Trimming took 4 bases from V and 0 from J, leaving 3 bases between them. Germline CDR1 and CDR2: LNHNV and YYDKDF (reference sequence). This CDR3 region has 12 residues. The CDR3 nucleotides read TGTGCCACCAGCACGGTGAACACTGAAGCTTTCTTT. Residues: CATSTVNTEAFF.